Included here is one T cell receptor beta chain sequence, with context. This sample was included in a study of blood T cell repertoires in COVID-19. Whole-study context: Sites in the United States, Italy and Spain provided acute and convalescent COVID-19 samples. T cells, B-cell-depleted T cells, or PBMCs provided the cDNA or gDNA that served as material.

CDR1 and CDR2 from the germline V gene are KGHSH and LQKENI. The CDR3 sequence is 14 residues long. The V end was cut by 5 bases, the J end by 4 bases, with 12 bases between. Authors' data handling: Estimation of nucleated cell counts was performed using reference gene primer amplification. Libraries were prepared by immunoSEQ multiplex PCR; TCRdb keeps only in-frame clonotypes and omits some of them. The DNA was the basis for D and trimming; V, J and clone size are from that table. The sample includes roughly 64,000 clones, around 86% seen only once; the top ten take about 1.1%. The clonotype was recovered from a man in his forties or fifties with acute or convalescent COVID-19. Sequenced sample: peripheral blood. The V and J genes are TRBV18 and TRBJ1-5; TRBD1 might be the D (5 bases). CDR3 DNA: TGTGCCAGCTCAGGGACTGCCCAAAATCAGCCCCAGCATTTT. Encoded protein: CASSGTAQNQPQHF.